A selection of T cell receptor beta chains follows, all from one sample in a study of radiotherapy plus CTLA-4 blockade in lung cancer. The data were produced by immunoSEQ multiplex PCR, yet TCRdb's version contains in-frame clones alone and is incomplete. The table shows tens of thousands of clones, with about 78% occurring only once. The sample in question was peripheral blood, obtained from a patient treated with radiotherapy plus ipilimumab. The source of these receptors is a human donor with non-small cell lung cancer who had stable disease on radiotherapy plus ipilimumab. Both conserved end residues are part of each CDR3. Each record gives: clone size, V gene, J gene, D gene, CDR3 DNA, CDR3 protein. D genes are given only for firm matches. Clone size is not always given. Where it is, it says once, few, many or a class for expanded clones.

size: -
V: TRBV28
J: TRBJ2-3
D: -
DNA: TGTGCCGCCGGAAACAGGGAGTTCACAGATACGCAGTATTTT
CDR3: CAAGNREFTDTQYF

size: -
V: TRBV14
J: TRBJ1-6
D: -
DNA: TGTGCCAGCAGCCAAGACACAGGGTGGTATTCACCCCTCCACTTT
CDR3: CASSQDTGWYSPLHF

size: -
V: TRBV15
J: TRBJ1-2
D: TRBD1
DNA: TGTGCCACCAGCCCCGACCGGGACAGGGCCTATGGCTACACCTTC
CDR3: CATSPDRDRAYGYTF

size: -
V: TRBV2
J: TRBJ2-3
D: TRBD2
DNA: TGTGCCAGCACGGGGGGGGTAACAGATACGCAGTATTTT
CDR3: CASTGGVTDTQYF

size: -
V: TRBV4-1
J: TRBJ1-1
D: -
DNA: TGCGCCAGCAGCCAAGAGGGACTGGGCACTGAAGCTTTCTTT
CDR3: CASSQEGLGTEAFF

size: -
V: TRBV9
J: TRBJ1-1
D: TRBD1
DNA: TGTGCCAGCAGCACTACAGGGGTGACTGAAGCTTTCTTT
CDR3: CASSTTGVTEAFF

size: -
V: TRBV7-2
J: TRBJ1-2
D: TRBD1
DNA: TGTGCCAGCAGCTCACCCCTCAACAGGGGTGGGACCTTC
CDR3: CASSSPLNRGGTF

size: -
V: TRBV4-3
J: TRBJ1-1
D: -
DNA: TGCGCCAGCAGCCAAGATACCGGAGATTATCCTCCGCTTGAAGCTTTCTTT
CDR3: CASSQDTGDYPPLEAFF

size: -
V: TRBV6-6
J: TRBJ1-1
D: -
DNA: TGTGCCAGCAGGCCCCAAGGGTTGAACACTGAAGCTTTCTTT
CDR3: CASRPQGLNTEAFF

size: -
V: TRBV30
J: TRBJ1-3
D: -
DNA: TGTGCCTGGAGTGAGCGCTCCAGGGGCTCTGGAAACACCATATATTTT
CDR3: CAWSERSRGSGNTIYF

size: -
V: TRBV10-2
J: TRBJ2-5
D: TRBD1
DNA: TGCGCCATCGCGGACAGGGCCTCCACCAGGGAGACCCAGTACTTC
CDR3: CAIADRASTRETQYF

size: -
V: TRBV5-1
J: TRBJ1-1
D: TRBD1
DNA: TGCGCCAGCAGGTCCGACAGGGGAGAAACTGAAGCTTTCTTT
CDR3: CASRSDRGETEAFF

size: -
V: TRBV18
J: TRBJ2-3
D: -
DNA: TGTGCCAGCTCACCACGGACAGTAAGAGATACGCAGTATTTT
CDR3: CASSPRTVRDTQYF

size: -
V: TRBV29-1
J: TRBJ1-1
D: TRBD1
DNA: TGCAGCGTTGGGACAGGTACGACTGAAGCTTTCTTT
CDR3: CSVGTGTTEAFF

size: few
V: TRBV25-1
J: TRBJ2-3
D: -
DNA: TGTGCCAGCAGTGTTCGCCGCGGAGGGACAGATACGCAGTATTTT
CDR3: CASSVRRGGTDTQYF

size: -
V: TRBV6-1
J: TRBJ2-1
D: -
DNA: TGTGCCAGCACTTCTGTCGACAGTTACAATGAGCAGTTCTTC
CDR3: CASTSVDSYNEQFF

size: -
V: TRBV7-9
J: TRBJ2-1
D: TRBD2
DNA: TGTGCCAGCAGCAGAAGCGGGGGTCGCTACAATGAGCAGTTCTTC
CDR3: CASSRSGGRYNEQFF

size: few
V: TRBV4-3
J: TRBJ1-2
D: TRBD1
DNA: TGCGCCAGCAGCCCGGACAGGAACTATGGCTACACCTTC
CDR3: CASSPDRNYGYTF

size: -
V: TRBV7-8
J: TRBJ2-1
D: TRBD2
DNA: TGTGCCAGCAGGTCAACGCGGGGGGGCCGCGTGAATGAGCAGTTCTTC
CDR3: CASRSTRGGRVNEQFF

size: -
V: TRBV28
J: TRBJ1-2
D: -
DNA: TGTGCCAGCAGCTTTGGGGGGCAGAGCTATGGCTACACCTTC
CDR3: CASSFGGQSYGYTF

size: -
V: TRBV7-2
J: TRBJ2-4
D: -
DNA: TGTGCCAGCAGCCTGTTAGCGGTAGCCAAAAACATTCAGTACTTC
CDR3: CASSLLAVAKNIQYF

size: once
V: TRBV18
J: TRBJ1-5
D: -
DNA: TGTGCCAGCTCACCAATGGTGGCGGGTATTAATCAGCCCCAGCATTTT
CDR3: CASSPMVAGINQPQHF

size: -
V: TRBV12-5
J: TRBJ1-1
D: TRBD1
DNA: TGTGCTAGTGGTTTGGTACAGGGGTCCACTGAAGCTTTCTTT
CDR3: CASGLVQGSTEAFF

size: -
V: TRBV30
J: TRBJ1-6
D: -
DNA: TGTGCCTGGAGTGGGCGGGTGGCCTATAATTCACCCCTCCACTTT
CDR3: CAWSGRVAYNSPLHF

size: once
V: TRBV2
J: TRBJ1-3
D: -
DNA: TGTGCCAGCACTTCCGGGACACTCTCTGGAAACACCATATATTTT
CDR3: CASTSGTLSGNTIYF

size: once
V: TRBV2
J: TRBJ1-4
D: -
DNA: TGTGCCAGCAGGCAGGGCTCAACTAATGAAAAACTGTTTTTT
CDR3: CASRQGSTNEKLFF

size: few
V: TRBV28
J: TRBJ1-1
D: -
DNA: TGTGCCAGCAGTTTGGGGGGATCTGAAGCTTTCTTT
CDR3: CASSLGGSEAFF

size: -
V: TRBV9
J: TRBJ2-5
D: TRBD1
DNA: TGTGCCAGCAGCGTAGACAGGGGGGCCGGGCAAGAGACCCAGTACTTC
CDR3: CASSVDRGAGQETQYF

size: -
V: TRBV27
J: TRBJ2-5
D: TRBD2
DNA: TGTGCCAGCAGTCCCAACAGACTAGCGGGGGTTTACCAAGAGACCCAGTACTTC
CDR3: CASSPNRLAGVYQETQYF

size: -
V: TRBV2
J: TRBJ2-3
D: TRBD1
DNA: TGTGCCAGCAGTGACAGAACAGGGGCCTCAAATACGCAGTATTTT
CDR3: CASSDRTGASNTQYF

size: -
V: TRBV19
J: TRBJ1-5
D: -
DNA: TGTGCCAGTAGTACAGGGGTCATTAGCAATCAGCCCCAGCATTTT
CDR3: CASSTGVISNQPQHF

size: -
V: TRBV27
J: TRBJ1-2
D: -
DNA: TGTGCCAGCATGGACCTAAACTATGGCTACACCTTC
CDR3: CASMDLNYGYTF

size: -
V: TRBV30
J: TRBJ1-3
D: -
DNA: TGTGCCTGGAGTATCGGCACCTTCGGTGGAAACACCATATATTTT
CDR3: CAWSIGTFGGNTIYF

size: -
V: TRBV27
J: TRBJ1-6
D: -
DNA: TGTGCCAGCAGTGGGAGGCCCTATAATTCACCCCTCCACTTT
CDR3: CASSGRPYNSPLHF

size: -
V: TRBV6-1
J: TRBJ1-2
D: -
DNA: TGTGCCAGCAGTGAATTAAGGGACGTTCTCACCTTC
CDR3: CASSELRDVLTF

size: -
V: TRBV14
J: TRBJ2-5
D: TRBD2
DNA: TGTGCCAGCAGCCAAGAAGTGGCGGGGGACTACACCCAAGAGACCCAGTACTTC
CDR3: CASSQEVAGDYTQETQYF

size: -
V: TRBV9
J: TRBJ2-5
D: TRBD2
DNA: TGTGCCAGCAGCGTAGCGGCGGGGGGGCGGCAAGAGACCCAGTACTTC
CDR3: CASSVAAGGRQETQYF

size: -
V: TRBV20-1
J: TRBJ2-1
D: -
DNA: TGCAGTGCTGGGGCCTACAATGAGCAGTTCTTC
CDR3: CSAGAYNEQFF

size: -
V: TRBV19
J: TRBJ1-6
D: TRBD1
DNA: TGTGCCAGTAGTATAGAAAGGGGGCGCGGATCACCCCTCCACTTT
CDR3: CASSIERGRGSPLHF

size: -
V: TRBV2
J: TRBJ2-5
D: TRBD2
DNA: TGTGCCAGCAGTGAAAGGGTAGCGGGGGGGCGGGAGACCCAGTACTTC
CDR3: CASSERVAGGRETQYF